These T cell receptor beta chains were read from a single sample in a study of early T cells in non-severe SARS-CoV-2 infection. TCRdb independently ran MiXCR on the 5' RACE reads; one entry per CDR3 protein. The sample lists 45,000 to 55,000 distinct CDR3 sequences, 6.5% to 9.5% occurring once. The specimen was whole blood. Receptors originate from an adult who was a healthcare worker with PCR-confirmed SARS-CoV-2 infection or an uninfected control (not recorded which). The CDR3 runs from the conserved cysteine through the conserved F or W. The D gene is left open where the match is weak. Some rows mark clone size as missing; the rest say once, few, many or name a class of expanded clone.

d_call,cdr3_length,j_call,clone_size,v_call,cdr3_nt,cdr3_aa
NA,11,TRBJ2-7,many,TRBV27,TGTGCCAGCAGACAGGGATACGAGCAGTACTTC,CASRQGYEQYF
NA,11,TRBJ2-3,many,TRBV5-1,TGCGCCAGCAGCTACACAGATACGCAGTATTTT,CASSYTDTQYF
TRBD2,17,TRBJ2-1,many,TRBV27,TGTGCCAGCAGTACAATAAGACTAGCGGGGGTTAACAATGAGCAGTTCTTC,CASSTIRLAGVNNEQFF
TRBD2,16,TRBJ2-1,few,TRBV5-1,TGCGCCAGCAGCTTGGCTCCTAGCGGGGATTACAATGAGCAGTTCTTC,CASSLAPSGDYNEQFF
TRBD1,15,TRBJ1-5,many,TRBV12-3/TRBV12-4,TGTGCCAGCAGTGCGGACAGGGGTAGGAGTCAGCCCCAGCATTTT,CASSADRGRSQPQHF
TRBD2,15,TRBJ2-1,many,TRBV12-3/TRBV12-4,TGTGCCAGCAGTTCCGGGACTAGCGGTAGGAATGAGCAGTTCTTC,CASSSGTSGRNEQFF
TRBD1,15,TRBJ1-6,many,TRBV28,TGTGCCAGCAGGGTCTTGACAGGGAACAATTCACCCCTCCACTTT,CASRVLTGNNSPLHF
NA,13,TRBJ2-3,NA,TRBV7-9,TGTGCCAGCACTCTCCCCAGGACAGATACGCAGTATTTT,CASTLPRTDTQYF
TRBD1,13,TRBJ2-7,many,TRBV29-1,TGCAGCGTTGCGGGACAGGGGACCCTCGAGCAGTACTTC,CSVAGQGTLEQYF
TRBD1,13,TRBJ1-1,NA,TRBV20-1,TGCAGTGCTAGAGAAGGGACAGTGGCTGAAGCTTTCTTT,CSAREGTVAEAFF
TRBD1,12,TRBJ1-1,many,TRBV30,TGTGCCTGGAGTGCAGGGGGCACTGAAGCTTTCTTT,CAWSAGGTEAFF
NA,12,TRBJ1-1,few,TRBV6-2/TRBV6-3,TGTGCCAGCAACGCCTGGGGAACTGAAGCTTTCTTT,CASNAWGTEAFF
NA,13,TRBJ1-3,many,TRBV5-5,TGTGCCAGCAGCTTGCAGGAAGGAAACACCATATATTTT,CASSLQEGNTIYF
TRBD2,15,TRBJ2-1,few,TRBV10-3,TGTGCCATCAGTTCGACTAGCGGGGGCTACAATGAGCAGTTCTTC,CAISSTSGGYNEQFF
NA,13,TRBJ2-1,many,TRBV3-1,TGTGCCAGCACCCCCCCAGGGGGGGATGAGCAGTTCTTC,CASTPPGGDEQFF
NA,15,TRBJ2-7,many,TRBV28,TGTGCCAGCAGTGACAGTGGAACGAGGGCGTACGAGCAGTACTTC,CASSDSGTRAYEQYF
TRBD1,14,TRBJ1-3,many,TRBV7-8,TGTGCCAGCAGCTTAGGGGACAGGGGGAACACCATATATTTT,CASSLGDRGNTIYF
TRBD1,19,TRBJ2-1,many,TRBV9,TGTGCCAGCAGCGTAGAGGGACAGGACCTAGTTCGGTCCTACAATGAGCAGTTCTTC,CASSVEGQDLVRSYNEQFF
NA,12,TRBJ1-1,many,TRBV20-1,TGCAGTGCTAAAGGGGGGAACACTGAAGCTTTCTTT,CSAKGGNTEAFF
NA,13,TRBJ1-3,many,TRBV20-1,TGCAGTGCCCCCATTCCGGGGGCGAACACCATATATTTT,CSAPIPGANTIYF
TRBD1,13,TRBJ1-6,NA,TRBV12-3/TRBV12-4,TGTGCCAGCGGGACAGGGGGTAATTCACCCCTCCACTTT,CASGTGGNSPLHF
TRBD1,13,TRBJ2-1,few,TRBV5-4,TGTGCCAGCAGCTCGCCACAGGGGAATGAGCAGTTCTTC,CASSSPQGNEQFF
TRBD2,16,TRBJ2-3,few,TRBV30,TGTGCCTGGAGTGGGGATAGCGGGGGGTCAGTCGATACGCAGTATTTT,CAWSGDSGGSVDTQYF